What follows are 24 T cell receptor beta chains derived from one specimen sequenced in a study of T cells in Graves' hyperthyroidism and ophthalmopathy. The source material, RNA transcripts, was used to amplify TCR beta CDR3 regions. The HTBI primer set served for first-round RT-PCR of the TCR CDR3. In TCRdb, the multiplex PCR reads were re-called with MiXCR into one record per CDR3 protein. The top ten clones hold more than 25% of a sample with a few hundred thousand distinct CDR3 sequences, around 20% of them seen once. Sequencing was done on a sample of blood. The origin of the receptors is a man younger than 35 with Graves' hyperthyroidism.

The table lists this clonotype with many counts. The V and J genes are TRBV12-3 or TRBV12-4 and TRBJ1-1; D is ambiguous. With 4 bases removed from V and 2 bases from J, the gap between germline ends came to 11 bases. The CDR3 runs 14 residues. CDR3 amino acids: CASSSHSRNTEAFF. The CDR3 DNA sequence: TGTGCCAGCAGTTCGCATAGTAGAAACACTGAAGCTTTCTTT.

This clonotype was recorded at least ten times. V usage is TRBV28 and J usage is TRBJ2-2; TRBD1 matches at 7 bases. CDR3 length equals 16 residues. After removal of 6 bases from V and 3 bases from J, the junction contained 10 bases not matched to a gene. Germline lookup yields CDR1 MDHEN and CDR2 SYDVKM. For the CDR3, the DNA is TGTGCCAGCAGCAAGGGGACAGCCGCACACACCGGGGAGCTGTTTTTT. Translated: CASSKGTAAHTGELFF. The full variable domain, rest sourced from reference TRBV28 and TRBJ2-2, is DVKVTQSSRYLVKRTGEKVFLECVQDMDHENMFWYRQDPGLGLRLIYFSYDVKMKEKGDIPEGYSVSREKKERFSLILESASTNQTSMYLCASSKGTAAHTGELFFGEGSRLTVL.

This clonotype was picked up many times. The chain joins TRBV27 to TRBJ2-3, with TRBD2 matching 11 bases. Germline CDR1 is MNHEY and CDR2 is SMNVEV (reference sequence). V shed 7 bases, J shed 4 bases, and the junction held 7 bases outside the gene matches. The CDR3 is 15 amino acids. DNA for the CDR3: TGTGCCAGCACCGTAGCGGGGGGGCAGGCAGATACGCAGTATTTT. Amino acids: CASTVAGGQADTQYF.

This clonotype showed up many times. The CDR3 region is CASSPRQGARTEAFF. As DNA, the CDR3 is TGTGCCAGCAGTCCAAGACAGGGGGCGCGGACTGAAGCTTTCTTT. The chain is built from TRBV6-2 or TRBV6-3 and TRBJ1-1; TRBD1 agrees at 10 bases. Per germline, CDR1 MNHEY and CDR2 SVGEGT. The CDR3 sequence is 15 residues long. The V segment lost 5 bases and the J segment 5 bases; nucleotides outside the gene matches: 8.

This clonotype was detected ten times or more. The J gene is TRBJ2-5, the V gene TRBV15, with D maybe TRBD1 (6 bases). From germline, CDR1 is LNHNV and CDR2 YYDKDF (reference sequence). The CDR3 is 14 residues long. V lost 4 bases, J lost 2 bases, and 11 bases lay in between. The CDR3 sequence: CATSTTGIQETQYF. The CDR3 DNA is TGTGCCACCAGCACAACAGGGATACAAGAGACCCAGTACTTC.

This clonotype was counted ten times or more. This chain joins TRBV12-3 or TRBV12-4 and TRBJ1-1; 7 nucleotides agree with TRBD1. The J segment lost 11 bases and the V segment lost 6 bases, leaving 6 bases of the junction unmatched. The length of the CDR3 is 11 residues. The DNA of the CDR3 is TGTGCCAGCAGGTCACAGGGGTTTGCTTTCTTT. Translated, it gives CASRSQGFAFF.

This clonotype was seen ten or more times. J is TRBJ1-1 and V is TRBV30; 9 bases agree with TRBD1. Germline trimming cut 1 base from V and 7 bases from J; bases unmatched to any gene: 1. Germline loops: CDR1 GTSNPN, CDR2 SVGIG (reference sequence). The CDR3 has 12 amino acids. The CDR3 region is CAWSEGQGEAFF. CDR3 bases: TGTGCCTGGAGTGAGGGACAGGGTGAAGCTTTCTTT.

The genes are TRBV6-4 and TRBJ1-2; 7 bases fit TRBD1. Germline assignment: CDR1 MRHNA and CDR2 SNTAGT. CDR3 size: 16 residues. With V trimmed by 5 bases and J by 3 bases, 12 bases remained unmatched. The CDR3 loop reads CASSSLGQNGDYGYTF. The DNA of the CDR3 is TGTGCCAGCAGTTCCCTGGGACAGAATGGAGACTATGGCTACACCTTC.

The sample holds many counts of this clonotype. The gene calls are TRBV6-5 and TRBJ1-1; tentatively, D is TRBD1 (5 bases). The CDR3 has 13 residues. Between the trimmed V and J ends, which lost 11 bases and 4 bases, there was a span of 17 bases. Germline V CDR1 and CDR2: MNHEY, SVGAGI. CDR3 sequence (DNA): TGTGCCTCCAACGAGGGACGGTCCACTGAAGCTTTCTTT. Its translation is CASNEGRSTEAFF.

The rearrangement links TRBV12-3 or TRBV12-4 to TRBJ2-1; the D gene is possibly TRBD2 (6 bases). This CDR3 has 14 amino acids. The V gene lost 3 bases and the J gene lost 7 bases, with 13 bases spanning the gap. The CDR3 region is CASSFSGIVNEQFF. The DNA of the CDR3 is TGTGCCAGCAGTTTTAGCGGAATAGTTAATGAGCAGTTCTTC.

This clonotype was observed a few times. The CDR3 bases are TGTGCCAGCAGTCTACCCGGGACTAGCACCTACGAGCAGTACTTC. Encoded protein: CASSLPGTSTYEQYF. The chain combines TRBV12-3 or TRBV12-4 with TRBJ2-7, with 9 bases matching TRBD2. This CDR3 spans 15 amino acids. The J segment lost 2 bases and the V segment lost 5 bases, leaving 7 bases of the junction unmatched.

This clonotype has more than one count but fewer than ten. As DNA, the CDR3 is TGTGCCAGCAGCTTAGTGTGGCCGTTAAGGGGGGAGCTGTTTTTT. It specifies CASSLVWPLRGELFF. The V and J genes are TRBV11-2 and TRBJ2-2; no firm D call. Per germline, CDR1 SGHAT and CDR2 FQNNGV. V was pared by 1 base and J by 8 bases, with 14 bases between. This CDR3 has 15 amino acids.

This chain links TRBV20-1 with TRBJ1-2; TRBD1 matches 8 bases. The CDR3 is made up of 15 amino acids. J gave up 2 bases and V 2 bases, and 7 bases lay outside the gene matches. The germline V gene has CDR1 DFQATT and CDR2 SNEGSKA (reference sequence). CDR3 sequence: CSARPPDRVNYGYTF. The CDR3 DNA reads TGCAGTGCTAGACCTCCGGACAGGGTAAACTATGGCTACACCTTC.

This clonotype was recorded many times. The V call is TRBV6-1, the J call TRBJ2-7; D could derive from TRBD1 or TRBD2 (6 bases each). The V end was cut by 4 bases, the J end by 2 bases, with 12 bases between. The CDR3 consists of 14 residues. CDR1 is MNHNS, CDR2 SASEGT, per germline. The CDR3 coding sequence is TGTGCCAGCAGTGCCAGGGGACTGACCTACGAGCAGTACTTC. Its translation: CASSARGLTYEQYF.

This clonotype was seen many times. The rearrangement uses TRBV6-1 and TRBJ2-2; D uncertain. V lost 1 base and J lost 6, with 6 bases in between. The CDR3 length is 13 residues. Looked up from germline, CDR1 is MNHNS and CDR2 is SASEGT. The chain's CDR3 is CASSEELSGELFF. The CDR3 region has the DNA TGTGCCAGCAGTGAAGAGCTGTCCGGGGAGCTGTTTTTT.

In this sample, this clonotype turned up many times. The chain couples TRBV12-3 or TRBV12-4 to TRBJ2-7, with D tentatively TRBD1 or TRBD2 (6 bases each). The germline V and J ends were trimmed by 1 base and 6 bases, with 10 bases remaining between them. The CDR3 contains 13 residues. The CDR3 spells CASSLERGVEQYF. CDR3 nucleotide sequence: TGTGCCAGCAGTTTAGAGAGGGGGGTCGAGCAGTACTTC.

V is TRBV20-1 and J is TRBJ2-5, with D unclear. Germline CDR1 and CDR2: DFQATT and SNEGSKA (reference sequence). V was cut by 3 bases and J by 4 bases, with 9 bases left in between. The CDR3 covers 12 residues. CDR3: CSASGVRETQYF. The CDR3 DNA follows: TGCAGTGCTAGTGGGGTGAGAGAGACCCAGTACTTC.

As for this clonotype: A single base separates this from a much larger clone, so it may be a read error. The chain employs TRBV27 and TRBJ2-2; no clear D gene. Germline V lookup: CDR1 MNHEY, CDR2 SMNVEV (reference sequence). The CDR3 consists of 14 residues. In DNA, the CDR3 is TGTGCCAGCTGTTTATTTGTCAGCACCGGGGAGCTGTTTTTT. It specifies CASCLFVSTGELFF.

Note on this clonotype: A much larger clone is a single base away; this may be a read error. The final CDR3 position lacks the conserved phenylalanine or tryptophan, pointing to a likely read error. The chain has TRBV28 and TRBJ1-2; D is possibly TRBD1 (5 bases). Germline CDR1 reads MDHEN; CDR2 reads SYDVKM. Trimming cost V 1 base and J 4 bases, with 10 bases left between them. The CDR3 is made up of 14 amino acids. The CDR3 nucleotides are TGTGCCAGCAGTTTATTGCAGGGTACCTATGGCTACACCTAC. The encoded protein is CASSLLQGTYGYTY.

There are many counts of this clonotype. The rearrangement uses TRBV19 and TRBJ1-5; unclear D gene. CDR1 is LNHDA, CDR2 SQIVND, per germline (reference sequence). This CDR3 contains 17 residues. V lost 3 bases and J lost 0, with 15 bases in between. In DNA, the CDR3 is TGTGCCAGTAGTATGAGGTTCGACTTCCTTAGCAATCAGCCCCAGCATTTT. This translates into CASSMRFDFLSNQPQHF.

This clonotype was observed many times. V is TRBV20-1 and J is TRBJ1-1; the D is unclear. This CDR3 is 13 amino acids long. CDR1 and CDR2 from the germline V gene are DFQATT and SNEGSKA (reference sequence). V dropped 0 bases and J dropped 0 bases, with 5 bases sitting between them. The CDR3 loop reads CSARDTVNTEAFF. CDR3 coding DNA: TGCAGTGCTAGAGATACGGTGAACACTGAAGCTTTCTTT.

This clonotype was seen many times. For the CDR3, the DNA is TGTGCCAGCAGCCCCCGCGGGGCGAGGAACGAGCAGTACTTC. The encoded protein is CASSPRGARNEQYF. The chain carries TRBV7-2 and TRBJ2-7; the D gene is possibly TRBD2 (6 bases). Trimming removed 5 bases at V and 5 bases at J, with 16 bases between. The CDR3 is made up of 14 amino acids. Germline assignment: CDR1 SGHTA and CDR2 FQGNSA.

This clonotype occurred many times. The V and J genes are TRBV2 and TRBJ1-1, with 7 bases fitting TRBD1. Germline values: CDR1 SNHLY, CDR2 FYNNEI. The trim removed 6 bases at V and 11 bases at J, leaving 12 bases unmatched. CDR3 size: 13 residues. CDR3 sequence reads: CASRGQEEARAFF. The CDR3 bases are TGTGCCAGCAGAGGACAGGAAGAGGCTAGGGCTTTCTTT.

This sequence joins TRBV2 and TRBJ1-1, with 8 bases lining up with TRBD1. Germline V CDR1 and CDR2: SNHLY, FYNNEI. The CDR3 has 13 amino acids. V gave up 11 bases and J gave up 3 bases; unmatched junction bases: 8. CDR3 region: CAFRTGLYTEAFF. For the CDR3, the DNA is TGTGCCTTTCGGACAGGGTTGTACACTGAAGCTTTCTTT.